This T cell receptor beta chain was identified in a study of blood T cell repertoires in COVID-19. TCRdb keeps only in-frame clones here, not all; method: immunoSEQ multiplex PCR. The data contain around 300,000 clones, 70% to 90% of them seen just once; the ten biggest clones take up 1.5% to 2%. V dropped 2 bases and J dropped 6 bases, with 11 bases sitting between them. This CDR3 spans 12 amino acids. Germline-derived CDR1 and CDR2 are GTSNPN and SVGIG (reference sequence). Input material: peripheral blood. The clonotype comes from a woman between 25 and 40 years old with COVID-19, enrolled during active disease. J is TRBJ2-7 and V is TRBV30, with D possibly TRBD1 on 6 matching bases. Written as DNA, the CDR3 is TGTGCCTGGAGTTTAACAGGGCGCGAGCAGTACTTC. This gives the protein CAWSLTGREQYF. Together with reference TRBV30 and TRBJ2-7, the CDR3 gives the full variable domain: SQTIHQWPATLVQPVGSPLSLECTVEGTSNPNLYWYRQAAGRGLQLLFYSVGIGQISSEVPQNLSASRPQDRQFILSSKKLLLSDSGFYLCAWSLTGREQYFGPGTRLTVT.